A single sample is the source of the 9 T cell receptor beta chains below, sequenced in a study of T cells in Graves' hyperthyroidism and ophthalmopathy. Template material for amplifying TCR beta CDR3 regions consisted of RNA transcripts. With the HTBI primer set, the TCR CDR3 went through a first round of RT-PCR. MiXCR was run by TCRdb on the multiplex PCR reads, yielding one entry per CDR3 protein. The sample records a few hundred thousand distinct CDR3 sequences, approximately 13% being singletons. Sequencing was performed on blood. These receptors all stem from a young woman with Graves' hyperthyroidism.

There are a few counts of this clonotype. This chain connects TRBV6-1 to TRBJ2-7; either TRBD1 or TRBD2 may supply D (6 bases each). From germline, CDR1 is MNHNS and CDR2 SASEGT. Trimming removed 6 bases at V and 3 bases at J, with 15 bases between. CDR3 size: 14 residues. The CDR3 sequence is CASSSRGALYEQYF. The CDR3 coding sequence is TGTGCCAGCAGCTCTAGGGGGGCACTCTACGAGCAGTACTTC.

This clonotype was seen repeatedly, ten times or more. The chain joins TRBV6-2 or TRBV6-3 to TRBJ2-7; D ambiguous. Trimming left V 5 bases short and J 0 bases short, with 11 bases between. The germline gives CDR1 MNHEY, CDR2 SVGEGT. This CDR3 comprises 14 residues. The CDR3 DNA reads TGTGCCAGCAGTGTAGACCACGGCTCCTACGAGCAGTACTTC. This translates into CASSVDHGSYEQYF.

This clonotype was picked up many times. The rearrangement uses TRBV6-2 or TRBV6-3 and TRBJ2-1; a weak D match, TRBD1 (6 bases). CDR1 MNHEY and CDR2 SVGEGT come from the germline V gene. V was shortened by 4 bases and J by 9 bases, with 19 bases between the two germline ends. The CDR3 consists of 15 residues. The CDR3 coding sequence is TGTGCCAGCAGTTGGCCAGGGGCGCCCTCGGGTGAGCAGTTCTTC. This translates into CASSWPGAPSGEQFF.

This clonotype was found many times. The J gene is TRBJ2-7, the V gene TRBV9; possibly TRBD2 for D (6 bases). This CDR3 has 15 amino acids. Germline loops: CDR1 SGDLS, CDR2 YYNGEE. The V end lost 0 bases, the J end lost 1 base, and 11 bases lay between the germline ends. CDR3 in amino acids: CASSVAPGRSYEQYF. In nucleotides, the CDR3 is TGTGCCAGCAGCGTAGCCCCAGGGAGGTCCTACGAGCAGTACTTC.

The chain recombines TRBV7-3 with TRBJ2-7, with D perhaps matching TRBD1 (6 bases). The CDR3 runs to 14 residues. Per the germline V gene, CDR1 is SGHTA and CDR2 is FQGTGA. V was clipped by 2 bases and J by 3 bases, with 11 bases between them. In nucleotides, the CDR3 is TGTGCCAGCAGCTTAGTGCCAGGGGACTACGAGCAGTACTTC. Translating gives CASSLVPGDYEQYF.

This clonotype has a handful of counts. This chain joins TRBV15 and TRBJ2-3; D ambiguous. This CDR3 is 16 amino acids long. Germline V gives CDR1 LNHNV, CDR2 YYDKDF (reference sequence). The ends were cut back, 5 bases at V and 1 base at J, with 16 bases in the middle. The CDR3 loop is CATSYVRDLRTDTQYF. As DNA, the CDR3 is TGTGCCACCAGCTACGTACGTGACCTACGCACAGATACGCAGTATTTT.

For the CDR3, the DNA is TGTGCCAGCTCACTCCGGCGAGGAACGGGAAACACCATATATTTT. This gives the protein CASSLRRGTGNTIYF. This chain joins TRBV18 and TRBJ1-3; D remains unclear. The CDR3 length is 15 residues. Trimming pared 4 bases from V and 4 bases from J, leaving 14 bases between. Per the germline V gene, CDR1 is KGHSH and CDR2 is LQKENI.

This chain connects TRBV18 to TRBJ2-7; no firm D call. There are 13 residues in the CDR3. Germline V gene lookup returns CDR1 KGHSH and CDR2 LQKENI. V dropped 0 bases and J dropped 5 bases, with 8 bases sitting between them. The DNA of the CDR3 is TGTGCCAGCTCACCACCGGGTTTAGACGAGCAGTACTTC. The encoded protein is CASSPPGLDEQYF.

This clonotype was counted ten times or more. This chain joins TRBV6-2 or TRBV6-3 and TRBJ2-7; D gene ambiguous. Germline CDR1 and CDR2: MNHEY and SVGEGT. CDR3 length equals 14 residues. Trimming cost V 0 bases and J 4 bases, with 10 bases left between them. The chain's CDR3 is CASSYSRLRYEQYF. Written as DNA, the CDR3 is TGTGCCAGCAGTTACTCGAGACTTAGGTACGAGCAGTACTTC.